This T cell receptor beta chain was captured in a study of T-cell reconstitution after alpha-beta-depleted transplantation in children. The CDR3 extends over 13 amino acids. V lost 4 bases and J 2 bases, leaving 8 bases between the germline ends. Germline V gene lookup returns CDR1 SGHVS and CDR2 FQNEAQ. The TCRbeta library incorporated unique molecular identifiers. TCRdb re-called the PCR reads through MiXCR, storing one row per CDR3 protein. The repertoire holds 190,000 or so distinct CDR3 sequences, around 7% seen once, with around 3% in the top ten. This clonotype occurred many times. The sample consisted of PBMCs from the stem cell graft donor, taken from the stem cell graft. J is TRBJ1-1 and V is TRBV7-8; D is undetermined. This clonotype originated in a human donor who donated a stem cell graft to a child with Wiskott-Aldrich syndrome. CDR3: CASSWRSNTEAFF. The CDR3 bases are TGTGCCAGCAGCTGGAGGTCTAACACTGAAGCTTTCTTT.